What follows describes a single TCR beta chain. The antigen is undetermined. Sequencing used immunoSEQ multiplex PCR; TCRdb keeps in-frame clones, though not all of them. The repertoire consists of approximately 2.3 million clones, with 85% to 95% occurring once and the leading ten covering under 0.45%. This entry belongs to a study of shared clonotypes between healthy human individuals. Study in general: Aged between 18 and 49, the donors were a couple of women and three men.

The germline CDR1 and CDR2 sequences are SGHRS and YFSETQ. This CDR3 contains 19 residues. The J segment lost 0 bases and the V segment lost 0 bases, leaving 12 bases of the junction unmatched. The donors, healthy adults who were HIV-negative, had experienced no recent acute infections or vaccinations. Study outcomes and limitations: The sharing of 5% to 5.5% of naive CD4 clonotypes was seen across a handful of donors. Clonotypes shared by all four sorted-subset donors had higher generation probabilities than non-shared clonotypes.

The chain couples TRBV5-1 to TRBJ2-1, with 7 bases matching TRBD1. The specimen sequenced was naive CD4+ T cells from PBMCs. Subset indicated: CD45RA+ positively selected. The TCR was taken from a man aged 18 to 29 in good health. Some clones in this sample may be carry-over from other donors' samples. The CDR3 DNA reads TGCGCCAGCAGCTTGGTGGGAAGCTTGGGACAGAGCTCCTACAATGAGCAGTTCTTC. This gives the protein CASSLVGSLGQSSYNEQFF.